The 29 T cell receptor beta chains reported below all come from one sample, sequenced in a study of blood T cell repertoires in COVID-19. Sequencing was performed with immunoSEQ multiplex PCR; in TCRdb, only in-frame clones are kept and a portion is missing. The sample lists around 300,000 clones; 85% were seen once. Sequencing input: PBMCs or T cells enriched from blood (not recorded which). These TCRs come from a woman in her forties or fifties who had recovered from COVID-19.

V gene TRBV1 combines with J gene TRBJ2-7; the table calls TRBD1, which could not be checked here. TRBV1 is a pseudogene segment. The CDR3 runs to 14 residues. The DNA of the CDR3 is TGCACCAGCAACCCGACAGGTGTCTCCTACGAGCAGTACTTC. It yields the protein CTSNPTGVSYEQYF.

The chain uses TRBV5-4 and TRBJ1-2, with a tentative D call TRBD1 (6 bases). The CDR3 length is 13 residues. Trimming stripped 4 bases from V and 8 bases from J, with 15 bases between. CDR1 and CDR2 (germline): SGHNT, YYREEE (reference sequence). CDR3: CASSTNSGDGYTF. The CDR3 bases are TGTGCCAGCAGCACCAATTCAGGGGACGGCTACACCTTC.

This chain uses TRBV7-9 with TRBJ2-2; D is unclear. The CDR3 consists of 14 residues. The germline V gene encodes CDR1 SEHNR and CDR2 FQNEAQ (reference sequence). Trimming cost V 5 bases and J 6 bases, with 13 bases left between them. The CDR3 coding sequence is TGTGCCAGCAGCAAACAGAGCCCATCCGGGGAGCTGTTTTTT. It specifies CASSKQSPSGELFF.

The CDR3 nucleotides read TGTGCCAGCTCTATAGTACAGGGTCGGGATGAGCAGTTCTTC. This gives the protein CASSIVQGRDEQFF. The chain uses TRBV18 and TRBJ2-1; possibly TRBD1 for D (6 bases). V was pared by 6 bases and J by 8 bases, with 17 bases between. Germline V gene sequence: CDR1 KGHSH, CDR2 LQKENI. This CDR3 contains 14 residues.

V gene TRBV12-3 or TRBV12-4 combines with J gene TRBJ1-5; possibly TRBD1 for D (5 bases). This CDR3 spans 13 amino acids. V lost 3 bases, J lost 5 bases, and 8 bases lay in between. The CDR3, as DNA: TGTGCCAGCAGTTTTGCGGGGGATCAGCCCCAGCATTTT. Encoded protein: CASSFAGDQPQHF.

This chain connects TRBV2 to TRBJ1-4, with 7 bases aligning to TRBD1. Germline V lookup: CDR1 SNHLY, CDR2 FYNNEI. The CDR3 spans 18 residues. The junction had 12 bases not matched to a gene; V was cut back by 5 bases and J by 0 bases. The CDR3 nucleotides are TGTGCCAGCAGTCCGACAGGGCTTTACGGTGCAACTAATGAAAAACTGTTTTTT. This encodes CASSPTGLYGATNEKLFF.

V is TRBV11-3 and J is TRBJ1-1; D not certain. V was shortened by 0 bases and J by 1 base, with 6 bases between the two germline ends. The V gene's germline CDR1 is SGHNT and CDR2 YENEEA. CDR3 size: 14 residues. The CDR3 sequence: CASSLDGKNTEAFF. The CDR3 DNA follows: TGTGCCAGCAGCTTAGATGGCAAGAACACTGAAGCTTTCTTT.

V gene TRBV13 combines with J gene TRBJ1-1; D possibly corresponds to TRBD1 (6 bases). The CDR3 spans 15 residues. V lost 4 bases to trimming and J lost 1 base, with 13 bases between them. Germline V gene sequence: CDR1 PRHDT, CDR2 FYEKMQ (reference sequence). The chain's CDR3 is CASSYNRARNTEAFF. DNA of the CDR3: TGTGCCAGCAGCTACAACAGGGCCCGGAACACTGAAGCTTTCTTT.

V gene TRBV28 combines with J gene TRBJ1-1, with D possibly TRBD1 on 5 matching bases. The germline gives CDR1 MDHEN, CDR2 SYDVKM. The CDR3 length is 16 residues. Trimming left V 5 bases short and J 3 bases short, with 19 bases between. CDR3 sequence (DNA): TGTGCCAGCAGTCTCGCGGCAGGGCTTGTCGACACTGAAGCTTTCTTT. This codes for CASSLAAGLVDTEAFF. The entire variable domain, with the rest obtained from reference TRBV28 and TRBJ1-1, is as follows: DVKVTQSSRYLVKRTGEKVFLECVQDMDHENMFWYRQDPGLGLRLIYFSYDVKMKEKGDIPEGYSVSREKKERFSLILESASTNQTSMYLCASSLAAGLVDTEAFFGQGTRLTVV.

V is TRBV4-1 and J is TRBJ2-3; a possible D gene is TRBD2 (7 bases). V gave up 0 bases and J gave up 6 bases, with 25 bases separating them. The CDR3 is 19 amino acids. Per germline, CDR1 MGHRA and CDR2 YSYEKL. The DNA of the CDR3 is TGCGCCAGCAGCCAAGATTCGGGGGGTGGGGGCCGAGAGGCGGATACGCAGTATTTT. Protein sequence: CASSQDSGGGGREADTQYF.

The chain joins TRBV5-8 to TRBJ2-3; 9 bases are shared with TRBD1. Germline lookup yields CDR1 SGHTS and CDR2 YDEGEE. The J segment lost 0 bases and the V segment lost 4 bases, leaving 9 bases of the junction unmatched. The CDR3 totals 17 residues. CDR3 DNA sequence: TGTGCCAGCAGCGTGGGACAGGGCTATGCTAGCACAGATACGCAGTATTTT. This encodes CASSVGQGYASTDTQYF.

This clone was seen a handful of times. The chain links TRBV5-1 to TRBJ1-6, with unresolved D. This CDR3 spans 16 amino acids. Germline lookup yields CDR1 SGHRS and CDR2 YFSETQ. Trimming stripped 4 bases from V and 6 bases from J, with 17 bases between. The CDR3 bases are TGCGCCAGCAGCCTCACCGCGGGCAGAACTAATTCACCCCTCCACTTT. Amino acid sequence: CASSLTAGRTNSPLHF.

The CDR3 loop is CASGSERGTANQPQHF. The CDR3 nucleotides read TGTGCTAGTGGTTCCGAGAGGGGGACAGCTAATCAGCCCCAGCATTTT. V gene TRBV12-5 combines with J gene TRBJ1-5; 7 nucleotides match TRBD1. Germline V lookup: CDR1 LGHNT, CDR2 FRNRAP. The junction had 10 bases not matched to a gene; V was cut back by 4 bases and J by 4 bases. The CDR3 is 16 amino acids.

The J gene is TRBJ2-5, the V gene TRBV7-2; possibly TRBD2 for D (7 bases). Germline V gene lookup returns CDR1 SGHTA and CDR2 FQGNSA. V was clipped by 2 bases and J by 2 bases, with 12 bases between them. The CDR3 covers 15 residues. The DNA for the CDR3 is TGTGCCAGCAGCTTATTAGGGGGGGGGCAAGAGACCCAGTACTTC. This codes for CASSLLGGGQETQYF.

The CDR3 sequence: CASNPRGRGLGKNIQYF. Here the CDR3 DNA reads TGTGCCAGTAACCCCCGTGGTAGGGGGCTGGGCAAAAACATTCAGTACTTC. The chain uses TRBV19 and TRBJ2-4, with 7 bases identical to TRBD1. The V segment lost 7 bases and the J segment 3 bases; nucleotides outside the gene matches: 15. Germline lookup yields CDR1 LNHDA and CDR2 SQIVND (reference sequence). The CDR3 extends over 17 amino acids.

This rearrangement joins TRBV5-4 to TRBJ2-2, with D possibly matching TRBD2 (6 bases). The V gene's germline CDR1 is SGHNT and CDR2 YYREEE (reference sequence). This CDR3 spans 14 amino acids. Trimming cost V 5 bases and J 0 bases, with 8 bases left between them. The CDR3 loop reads CASRGTANTGELFF. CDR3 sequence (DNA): TGTGCCAGCAGGGGGACTGCGAACACCGGGGAGCTGTTTTTT.

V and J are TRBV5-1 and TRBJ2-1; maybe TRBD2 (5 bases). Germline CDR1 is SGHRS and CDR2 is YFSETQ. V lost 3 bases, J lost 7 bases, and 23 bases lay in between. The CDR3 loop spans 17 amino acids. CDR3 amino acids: CASSWIPQWGESNEQFF. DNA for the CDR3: TGCGCCAGCAGCTGGATCCCCCAGTGGGGAGAAAGTAATGAGCAGTTCTTC.

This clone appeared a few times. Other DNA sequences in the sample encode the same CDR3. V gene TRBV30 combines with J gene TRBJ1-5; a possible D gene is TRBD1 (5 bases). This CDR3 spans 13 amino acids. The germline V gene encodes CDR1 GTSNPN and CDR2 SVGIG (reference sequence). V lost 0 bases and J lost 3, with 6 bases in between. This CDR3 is CAWSVGANQPQHF. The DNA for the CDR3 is TGTGCCTGGAGTGTAGGGGCCAATCAGCCCCAGCATTTT.

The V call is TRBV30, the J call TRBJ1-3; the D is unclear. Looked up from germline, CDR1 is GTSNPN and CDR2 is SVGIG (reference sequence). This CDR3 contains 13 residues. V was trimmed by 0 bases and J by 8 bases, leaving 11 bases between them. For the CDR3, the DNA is TGTGCCTGGAGTGTACTTATGAGGGACACCATATATTTT. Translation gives CAWSVLMRDTIYF.

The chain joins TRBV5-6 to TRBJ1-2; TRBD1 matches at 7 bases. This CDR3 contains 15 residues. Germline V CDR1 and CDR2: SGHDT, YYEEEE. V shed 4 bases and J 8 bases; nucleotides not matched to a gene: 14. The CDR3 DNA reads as TGTGCCAGCAGCATGAGAGACAGGGTGGGACGGGGCTACACCTTC. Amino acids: CASSMRDRVGRGYTF.

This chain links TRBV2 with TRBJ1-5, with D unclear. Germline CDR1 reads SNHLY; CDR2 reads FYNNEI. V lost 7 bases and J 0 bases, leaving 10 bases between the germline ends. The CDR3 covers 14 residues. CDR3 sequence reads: CASTRVYSNQPQHF. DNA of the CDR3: TGTGCCAGCACCCGGGTTTATAGCAATCAGCCCCAGCATTTT.

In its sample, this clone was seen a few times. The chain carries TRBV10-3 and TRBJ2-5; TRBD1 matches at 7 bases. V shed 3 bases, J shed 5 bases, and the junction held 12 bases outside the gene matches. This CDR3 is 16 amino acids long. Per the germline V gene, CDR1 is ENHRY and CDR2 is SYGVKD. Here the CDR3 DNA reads TGTGCCATCAGTGATCTTACCAGGGGGAAAGGGGAGACCCAGTACTTC. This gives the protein CAISDLTRGKGETQYF.

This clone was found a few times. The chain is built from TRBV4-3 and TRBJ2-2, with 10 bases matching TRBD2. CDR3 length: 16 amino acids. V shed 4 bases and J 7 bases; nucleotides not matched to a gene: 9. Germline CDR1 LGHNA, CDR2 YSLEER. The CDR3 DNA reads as TGCGCCAGCAGCCCAGCAGCGGGAGGGCGGAACGGGGAGCTGTTTTTT. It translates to CASSPAAGGRNGELFF.

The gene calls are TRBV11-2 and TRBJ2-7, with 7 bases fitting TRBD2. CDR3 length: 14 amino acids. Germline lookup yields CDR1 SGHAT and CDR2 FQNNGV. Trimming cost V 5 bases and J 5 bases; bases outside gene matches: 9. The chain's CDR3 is CASSPDWGGNEQYF. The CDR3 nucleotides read TGTGCCAGCAGCCCGGACTGGGGGGGGAACGAGCAGTACTTC.

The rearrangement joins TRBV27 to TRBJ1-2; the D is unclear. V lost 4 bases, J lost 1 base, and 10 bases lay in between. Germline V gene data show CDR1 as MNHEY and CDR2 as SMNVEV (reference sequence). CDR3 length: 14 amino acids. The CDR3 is CASSSRAFNYGYTF. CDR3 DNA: TGTGCCAGCAGTTCGCGGGCCTTTAACTATGGCTACACCTTC.

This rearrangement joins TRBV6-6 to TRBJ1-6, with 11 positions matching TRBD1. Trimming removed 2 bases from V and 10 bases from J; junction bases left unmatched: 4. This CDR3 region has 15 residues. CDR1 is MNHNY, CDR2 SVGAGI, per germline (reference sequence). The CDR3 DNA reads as TGTGCCAGCAGTTACGCGGGACAGGGGGTGTCACCCCTCCACTTT. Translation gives CASSYAGQGVSPLHF.

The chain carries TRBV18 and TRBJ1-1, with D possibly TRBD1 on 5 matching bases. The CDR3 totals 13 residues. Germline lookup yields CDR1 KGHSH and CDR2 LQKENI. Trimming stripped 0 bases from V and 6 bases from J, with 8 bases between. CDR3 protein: CASSPPEGPEAFF. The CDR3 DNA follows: TGTGCCAGCTCACCACCGGAGGGGCCTGAAGCTTTCTTT. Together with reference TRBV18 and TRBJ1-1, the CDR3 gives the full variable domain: NAGVMQNPRHLVRRRGQEARLRCSPMKGHSHVYWYRQLPEEGLKFMVYLQKENIIDESGMPKERFSAEFPKEGPSILRIQQVVRGDSAAYFCASSPPEGPEAFFGQGTRLTVV.

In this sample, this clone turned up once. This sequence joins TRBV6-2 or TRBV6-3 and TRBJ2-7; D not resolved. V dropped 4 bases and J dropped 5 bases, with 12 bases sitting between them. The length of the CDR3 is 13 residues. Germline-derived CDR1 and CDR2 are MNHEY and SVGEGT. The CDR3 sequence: CASSSPSFNEQYF. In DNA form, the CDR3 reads TGTGCCAGCAGTTCCCCGAGCTTTAACGAGCAGTACTTC.

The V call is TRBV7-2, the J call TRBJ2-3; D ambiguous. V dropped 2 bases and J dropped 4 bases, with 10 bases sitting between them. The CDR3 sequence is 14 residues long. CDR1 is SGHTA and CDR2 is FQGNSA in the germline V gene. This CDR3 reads CASSLSRFSDTQYF. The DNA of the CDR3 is TGTGCCAGCAGCTTAAGTCGGTTCTCAGATACGCAGTATTTT.